The sequence of this T cell receptor (beta chain) was determined in a study of technical replicates of blood from four donors. Germline V CDR1 and CDR2: MDHEN, SYDVKM. The CDR3 runs to 14 residues. Trimming left V 7 bases short and J 2 bases short, with 13 bases between. Produced via immunoSEQ multiplex PCR; TCRdb's table is partial and in-frame only. The data contain approximately 80,000 clones, 75% to 95% of them seen just once; the ten biggest clones take up around 0.24%. Sequenced input: T cells isolated from PBMCs. The receptor was isolated from a human donor in good health. The chain couples TRBV28 to TRBJ2-3, with D perhaps TRBD1 (6 bases). The CDR3 is CASMTGFYTDTQYF. CDR3 bases: TGTGCCAGCATGACAGGATTTTACACAGATACGCAGTATTTT.